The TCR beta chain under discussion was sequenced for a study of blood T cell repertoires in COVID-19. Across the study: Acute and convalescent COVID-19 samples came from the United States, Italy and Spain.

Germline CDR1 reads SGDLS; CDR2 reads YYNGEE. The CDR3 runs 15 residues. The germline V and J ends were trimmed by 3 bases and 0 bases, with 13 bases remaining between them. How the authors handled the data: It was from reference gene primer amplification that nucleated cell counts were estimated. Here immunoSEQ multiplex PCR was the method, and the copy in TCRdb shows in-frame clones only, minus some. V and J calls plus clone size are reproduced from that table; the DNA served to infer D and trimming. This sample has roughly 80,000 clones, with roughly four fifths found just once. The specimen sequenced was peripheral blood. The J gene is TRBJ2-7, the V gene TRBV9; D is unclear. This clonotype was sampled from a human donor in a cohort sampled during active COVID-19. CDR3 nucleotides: TGTGCCAGCAGCGCCCTGACAACTTTCTCCTACGAGCAGTACTTC. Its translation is CASSALTTFSYEQYF. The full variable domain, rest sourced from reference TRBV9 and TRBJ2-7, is DSGVTQTPKHLITATGQRVTLRCSPRSGDLSVYWYQQSLDQGLQFLIQYYNGEERAKGNILERFSAQQFPDLHSELNLSSLELGDSALYFCASSALTTFSYEQYFGPGTRLTVT.